The 30 T cell receptor beta chains given below trace back to one sample, sequenced in a study of OX40 agonist ivuxolimab in advanced cancers. Library construction relied on the immunoSEQ multiplex PCR assay. TCRdb re-hosts the immuneACCESS table, in-frame sequences only. Its copies lack some clones; in the studies checked, an unresolved V gene accounts for under half of them, and the cause for the rest is not known. A total of 50,000 or so clones appear in this sample, about 75% of them only once. The leading ten clones occupy over 7% of the sample. The specimen was CD4+ or CD8+ T cells sorted from blood, collected in a trial of the OX40 agonist ivuxolimab. The receptors come from an adult with an advanced solid tumor such as melanoma, head and neck, liver or kidney cancer.

This chain joins TRBV20-1 and TRBJ1-1; D remains ambiguous. The germline CDR1 and CDR2 sequences are DFQATT and SNEGSKA (reference sequence). The V end lost 6 bases, the J end lost 1 base, and 6 bases lay between the germline ends. The CDR3 consists of 11 residues. The CDR3 region has the DNA TGCAGTGCGCAGAGGAACACTGAAGCTTTCTTT. Its protein product is CSAQRNTEAFF.

J is TRBJ2-5 and V is TRBV11-2; D ambiguous. The DNA end is more similar to TRBJ2-7, so the J call may be wrong. CDR3 length: 13 residues. Germline V lookup: CDR1 SGHAT, CDR2 FQNNGV. The CDR3 loop reads CASSPVVDYEQYF. Here the CDR3 DNA reads TGTGCCAGCAGCCCCGTGGTGGACTACGAGCAGTACTTC.

The genes are TRBV19 and TRBJ2-7; 10 bases fit TRBD1. The germline V gene encodes CDR1 LNHDA and CDR2 SQIVND (reference sequence). V gave up 4 bases and J gave up 5 bases; unmatched junction bases: 5. The CDR3 covers 14 residues. The CDR3 DNA reads TGTGCCAGTAGTAGAGACAGGGGGCTCCACGAGCAGTACTTC. It encodes CASSRDRGLHEQYF.

The J gene is TRBJ2-5, the V gene TRBV5-1; no clear D. The CDR3 is made up of 15 amino acids. Germline CDR1 is SGHRS and CDR2 is YFSETQ. V was shortened by 0 bases and J by 2 bases, with 11 bases between the two germline ends. DNA of the CDR3: TGCGCCAGCAGCTTGGCAGATGGGAAGCAAGAGACCCAGTACTTC. Translating gives CASSLADGKQETQYF.

The chain couples TRBV11-3 to TRBJ2-1; 7 bases match TRBD2. The V segment lost 1 base and the J segment 4 bases; nucleotides outside the gene matches: 10. This CDR3 has 17 amino acids. Germline V gene data show CDR1 as SGHNT and CDR2 as YENEEA. CDR3 sequence reads: CASSLGGAAGSYNEQFF. For the CDR3, the DNA is TGTGCCAGCAGCTTAGGGGGAGCAGCGGGATCTTACAATGAGCAGTTCTTC.

The genes are TRBV7-9 and TRBJ1-4, with D possibly TRBD1 on 5 matching bases. The CDR3 has 14 residues. Trimming removed 4 bases at V and 3 bases at J, with 9 bases between. Germline V gene sequence: CDR1 SEHNR, CDR2 FQNEAQ (reference sequence). The CDR3 reads CASSSGRSNEKLFF. In DNA form, the CDR3 reads TGTGCCAGCAGCTCGGGACGGTCTAATGAAAAACTGTTTTTT.

The chain recombines TRBV5-4 with TRBJ2-4; D gene uncertain. V lost 4 bases, J lost 0 bases, and 11 bases lay in between. The CDR3 contains 15 residues. In germline, CDR1 is SGHNT, CDR2 YYREEE (reference sequence). The CDR3 bases are TGTGCCAGCAGCGATTACAGAATAGCCAAAAACATTCAGTACTTC. It is translated as CASSDYRIAKNIQYF.

The chain recombines TRBV5-6 with TRBJ1-2, with 7 nucleotides matching TRBD1. Germline V gene sequence: CDR1 SGHDT, CDR2 YYEEEE. The CDR3 runs 15 residues. V lost 2 bases and J lost 5; bases outside the gene matches: 9. The DNA of the CDR3 is TGTGCCAGCAGCTTTGGGGCTCAGGGGGGTTATGGCTACACCTTC. This encodes CASSFGAQGGYGYTF.

The chain couples TRBV11-2 to TRBJ2-1; no clear D. From germline, CDR1 is SGHAT and CDR2 FQNNGV. This CDR3 is 19 amino acids long. V was cut by 1 base and J by 14 bases, with 33 bases left in between. In DNA form, the CDR3 reads TGTGCCAGCAGCTTAGGAACCTCCCAGGCTTTTGGGTGGAATACGGTTGAGTTCTTC. Translation: CASSLGTSQAFGWNTVEFF.

The chain uses TRBV11-2 and TRBJ1-2; maybe TRBD1 (5 bases). Trimming shortened V by 5 bases and J by 10 bases, and 20 bases separated the two germline ends. Germline CDR1 reads SGHAT; CDR2 reads FQNNGV. The CDR3 contains 14 residues. In nucleotides, the CDR3 is TGTGCCAGCAGCCCTAATAAGGGGTACAGTGACTACACCTTC. It translates to CASSPNKGYSDYTF.

This clone was seen only once. The chain recombines TRBV1 with TRBJ2-2. TRBV1 is designated a pseudogene. The CDR3 consists of 16 residues. The CDR3 protein is CTSSPGEGTGTGELFF. The CDR3 DNA sequence: TGCACCAGCAGCCCCGGAGAGGGGACGGGCACCGGGGAGCTGTTTTTT.

The V and J genes are TRBV7-9 and TRBJ1-5, with 9 bases lining up with TRBD1. This CDR3 region has 15 residues. The V segment lost 4 bases and the J segment 4 bases; nucleotides outside the gene matches: 5. Looked up from germline, CDR1 is SEHNR and CDR2 is FQNEAQ (reference sequence). CDR3 protein: CASSWDRESNQPQHF. As DNA, the CDR3 is TGTGCCAGCAGCTGGGACAGGGAATCTAATCAGCCCCAGCATTTT.

As to this clone: A read error may account for a junction end that differs from germline. The chain couples TRBV7-9 to TRBJ2-5; D may be TRBD1 or TRBD2 (6 bases each). Germline values: CDR1 SEHNR, CDR2 FQNEAQ (reference sequence). This CDR3 has 14 amino acids. The CDR3 loop reads CASSFLGGPGASNF. CDR3 sequence (DNA): TGTGCCAGCAGCTTTTTAGGGGGACCGGGGGCCTCTAACTTC.

This chain uses TRBV28 with TRBJ2-5, with a weak D call TRBD2 (6 bases). V was shortened by 5 bases and J by 2 bases, with 15 bases between the two germline ends. This CDR3 comprises 15 residues. CDR1 is MDHEN and CDR2 is SYDVKM in the germline V gene. The CDR3 bases are TGTGCCAGCAGTCTCGGGGGTGGATATCAAGAGACCCAGTACTTC. It specifies CASSLGGGYQETQYF.

The chain recombines TRBV29-1 with TRBJ2-1, with D tentatively TRBD2 (6 bases). Trimming shortened V by 4 bases and J by 2 bases, and 9 bases separated the two germline ends. Germline CDR1 SQVTM, CDR2 ANQGSEA. The CDR3 consists of 13 residues. CDR3 coding DNA: TGCAGCGTTGCGGGAGTTCCCTACAATGAGCAGTTCTTC. This gives the protein CSVAGVPYNEQFF.

This rearrangement joins TRBV11-2 to TRBJ1-4; D perhaps matches TRBD1 (6 bases). CDR3 length equals 14 residues. V lost 5 bases and J 7 bases, leaving 14 bases between the germline ends. Germline loops: CDR1 SGHAT, CDR2 FQNNGV. CDR3 nucleotides: TGTGCCAGCAGCACGGGGGCCGGGGGTGAAAAACTGTTTTTT. Protein: CASSTGAGGEKLFF.

In its sample, this clone was seen a few times. V is TRBV10-1 and J is TRBJ1-3; D gene unclear. Germline-derived CDR1 and CDR2 are WNHNN and SYGVQD (reference sequence). V shed 5 bases and J shed 4 bases, with 3 bases lying between them. CDR3 length: 11 amino acids. The CDR3 DNA is TGCGCCAGCAGTCTCGGAAACACCATATATTTT. As protein: CASSLGNTIYF.

The rearrangement links TRBV5-1 to TRBJ2-5; possibly TRBD2 for D (5 bases). The J call may not be correct, given that the DNA end is closer to TRBJ2-7. CDR3 length equals 12 residues. Per germline, CDR1 SGHRS and CDR2 YFSETQ. The DNA for the CDR3 is TGCGCCTCGGGAAACAGAACCTACGAGCAGTACTTC. This translates into CASGNRTYEQYF.

The rearrangement links TRBV18 to TRBJ1-5; TRBD1 agrees at 8 bases. CDR1 and CDR2 from the germline V gene are KGHSH and LQKENI. This CDR3 has 15 amino acids. Germline trimming cut 6 bases from V and 7 bases from J; bases unmatched to any gene: 11. In DNA, the CDR3 is TGTGCCAGCTCCGAAATGACAGGGGCCGACCAGCCCCAGCATTTT. Translation gives CASSEMTGADQPQHF.

This clone was detected once. This chain's CDR3 is CASRRGTSGINEQFF. Written as DNA, the CDR3 is TGTGCCAGCAGGCGTGGGACTAGCGGGATCAATGAGCAGTTCTTC. This sequence joins TRBV27 and TRBJ2-1; TRBD2 agrees at 13 bases. CDR3 size: 15 residues. V shed 6 bases, J shed 6 bases, and the junction held 5 bases outside the gene matches. Per the germline V gene, CDR1 is MNHEY and CDR2 is SMNVEV (reference sequence).

This clone has only one observation. The chain combines TRBV7-2 with TRBJ1-1; D might be TRBD1 (5 bases). Trimming stripped 6 bases from V and 3 bases from J, with 11 bases between. The CDR3 loop spans 13 amino acids. CDR1 SGHTA and CDR2 FQGNSA come from the germline V gene. The CDR3 sequence is CASRYDRYTEAFF. DNA for the CDR3: TGTGCCAGCAGATACGACAGATACACTGAAGCTTTCTTT.

The chain employs TRBV7-9 and TRBJ1-4; 8 positions agree with TRBD1. After removal of 1 base from V and 4 bases from J, the junction contained 8 bases not matched to a gene. This CDR3 spans 17 amino acids. CDR1 and CDR2 from the germline V gene are SEHNR and FQNEAQ (reference sequence). The CDR3 region has the DNA TGTGCCAGCAGCTTAGTTGGCACAGGGGGTATTAATGAAAAACTGTTTTTT. Residues: CASSLVGTGGINEKLFF.

This clone has more than one count but fewer than ten. The chain is built from TRBV6-1 and TRBJ2-7; no clear D gene. The CDR3 length is 13 residues. Germline loops: CDR1 MNHNS, CDR2 SASEGT. V was cut by 4 bases and J by 6 bases, with 13 bases left in between. The CDR3 sequence is CASSAPLGLEQYF. The CDR3 bases are TGTGCCAGCAGTGCACCATTGGGCCTCGAGCAGTACTTC.

This chain connects TRBV27 to TRBJ1-5, with D possibly matching TRBD1 (6 bases). The CDR3 runs to 16 residues. V shed 2 bases and J shed 6 bases, with 17 bases lying between them. Germline CDR1 MNHEY, CDR2 SMNVEV (reference sequence). CDR3 region: CASSLITTGGIQPQHF. DNA for the CDR3: TGTGCCAGCAGTTTAATAACGACAGGAGGGATTCAGCCCCAGCATTTT.

The V and J genes are TRBV27 and TRBJ2-6; 9 positions agree with TRBD1. Germline V lookup: CDR1 MNHEY, CDR2 SMNVEV (reference sequence). J lost 3 bases, V lost 1 base, and 4 bases had no gene match. The CDR3 spans 17 residues. The chain's CDR3 is CASSLWGQGGGANVLTF. The CDR3 DNA reads as TGTGCCAGCAGTTTATGGGGACAGGGAGGTGGGGCCAACGTCCTGACTTTC.

This clone was picked up a small number of times. Here the CDR3 reads CASSSKRRFSSYNEQFF. DNA for the CDR3: TGTGCCAGCAGCTCCAAAAGACGGTTTAGCTCCTACAATGAGCAGTTCTTC. The chain combines TRBV11-2 with TRBJ2-1; no reliable D call. The CDR3 is 17 residues long. Trimming cost V 4 bases and J 0 bases, with 16 bases left between them. CDR1 is SGHAT and CDR2 is FQNNGV in the germline V gene.

By its share, this clone is medium-sized. V and J are TRBV5-4 and TRBJ2-2; 8 bases fit TRBD2. V lost 3 bases and J lost 6; bases outside the gene matches: 7. CDR1 is SGHNT, CDR2 YYREEE, per germline (reference sequence). CDR3 length equals 15 residues. The CDR3, as DNA: TGTGCCAGCAGCTCGGCGGGAGGAGGGGCCGGGGAGCTGTTTTTT. It translates to CASSSAGGGAGELFF. The full variable domain, rest sourced from reference TRBV5-4 and TRBJ2-2, is ETGVTQSPTHLIKTRGQQVTLRCSSQSGHNTVSWYQQALGQGPQFIFQYYREEENGRGNFPPRFSGLQFPNYSSELNVNALELDDSALYLCASSSAGGGAGELFFGEGSRLTVL.

The chain joins TRBV9 to TRBJ2-7, with 7 positions matching TRBD2. The CDR3 extends over 15 amino acids. The V gene end was trimmed by 0 bases and the J gene end by 3 bases; junction bases not matched to a gene: 6. Germline lookup yields CDR1 SGDLS and CDR2 YYNGEE. The CDR3 reads CASSVDASGSYEQYF. CDR3 coding DNA: TGTGCCAGCAGCGTAGACGCTAGCGGTAGCTACGAGCAGTACTTC.

The count of this clone is one. J is TRBJ2-7 and V is TRBV6-1; the match to TRBD2 covers 12 bases. CDR1 and CDR2 (germline): MNHNS, SASEGT. V lost 8 bases, J lost 6 bases, and 8 bases stayed unmatched. This CDR3 has 14 amino acids. CDR3 sequence (DNA): TGTGCCAGCCAGCTAGCGGGAGGGCCGGGCGAGCAGTACTTC. It yields the protein CASQLAGGPGEQYF.

This clone came up a few times. The chain combines TRBV6-1 with TRBJ1-5; D unclear. This CDR3 contains 12 residues. Germline V CDR1 and CDR2: MNHNS, SASEGT. Trimming took 7 bases from V and 3 from J, leaving 7 bases between them. The CDR3 DNA sequence: TGTGCCAGCACCAACCCCAATCAGCCCCAGCATTTT. It encodes CASTNPNQPQHF.